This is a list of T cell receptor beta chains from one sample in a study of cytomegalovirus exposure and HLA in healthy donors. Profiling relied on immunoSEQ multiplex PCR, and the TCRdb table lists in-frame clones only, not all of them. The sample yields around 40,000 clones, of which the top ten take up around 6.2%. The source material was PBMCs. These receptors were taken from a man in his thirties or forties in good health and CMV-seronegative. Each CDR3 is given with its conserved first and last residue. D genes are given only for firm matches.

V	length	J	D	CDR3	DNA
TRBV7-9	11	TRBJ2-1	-	CASSLSGQQFF	TGTGCCAGCAGCTTAAGCGGGCAGCAGTTCTTC
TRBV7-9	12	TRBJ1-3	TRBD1	CAIRQGGNTIYF	TGTGCCATCCGACAGGGTGGAAACACCATATATTTT
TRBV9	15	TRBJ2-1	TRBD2	CASSEVAGGSNEQFF	TGTGCCAGCAGTGAGGTTGCGGGGGGGTCCAATGAGCAGTTCTTC
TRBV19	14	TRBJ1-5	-	CASSRPEGDQPQHF	TGTGCCAGTAGTAGGCCAGAAGGGGATCAGCCCCAGCATTTT
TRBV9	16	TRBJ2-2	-	CASSVEDRGNTGELFF	TGTGCCAGCAGCGTAGAGGATAGGGGGAATACCGGGGAGCTGTTTTTT
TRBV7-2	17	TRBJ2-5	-	CASSSPPEGPSWETQYF	TGTGCCAGCAGCTCCCCGCCGGAGGGACCGTCCTGGGAGACCCAGTACTTC
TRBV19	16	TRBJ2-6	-	CASQPSGLEGANVLTF	TGTGCCAGTCAACCCTCCGGGTTAGAAGGGGCCAACGTCCTGACTTTC
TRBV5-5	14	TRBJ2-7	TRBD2	CASRLAGLVGGQYF	TGTGCCAGTCGACTAGCGGGGTTGGTAGGCGGGCAGTACTTC
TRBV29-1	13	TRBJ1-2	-	CSVAGSLPVGYTF	TGCAGCGTTGCGGGAAGTCTCCCGGTTGGCTACACCTTC
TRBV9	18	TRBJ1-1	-	CASSSESTGSSKRGEAFF	TGTGCCAGCAGCTCAGAGAGTACAGGGAGTTCAAAAAGGGGTGAAGCTTTCTTT
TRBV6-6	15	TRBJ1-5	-	CASNWGRDSNQPQHF	TGTGCCAGCAACTGGGGGAGGGACAGCAATCAGCCCCAGCATTTT
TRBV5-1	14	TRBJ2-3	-	CASSLDGGEDTQYF	TGCGCCAGCAGCTTGGACGGGGGAGAGGATACGCAGTATTTT
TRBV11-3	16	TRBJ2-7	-	CASSSPNGAPLYEQYF	TGTGCCAGCAGCTCTCCTAATGGGGCGCCTCTCTACGAGCAGTACTTC
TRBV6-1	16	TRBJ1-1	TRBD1	CASSAKRQGPNTEAFF	TGTGCCAGCAGTGCTAAAAGACAGGGCCCGAACACTGAAGCTTTCTTT
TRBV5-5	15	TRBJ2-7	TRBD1	CASSLVGTGDYEQYF	TGTGCCAGCAGCTTGGTCGGGACAGGAGACTACGAGCAGTACTTC
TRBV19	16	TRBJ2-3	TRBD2	CASSSPGLAGTYKQYF	TGTGCCAGTAGCAGTCCGGGACTAGCGGGGACTTATAAGCAGTATTTT
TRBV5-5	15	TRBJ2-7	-	CASSWGGGSYYEQYF	TGTGCCAGCAGCTGGGGAGGTGGGAGCTACTACGAGCAGTACTTC